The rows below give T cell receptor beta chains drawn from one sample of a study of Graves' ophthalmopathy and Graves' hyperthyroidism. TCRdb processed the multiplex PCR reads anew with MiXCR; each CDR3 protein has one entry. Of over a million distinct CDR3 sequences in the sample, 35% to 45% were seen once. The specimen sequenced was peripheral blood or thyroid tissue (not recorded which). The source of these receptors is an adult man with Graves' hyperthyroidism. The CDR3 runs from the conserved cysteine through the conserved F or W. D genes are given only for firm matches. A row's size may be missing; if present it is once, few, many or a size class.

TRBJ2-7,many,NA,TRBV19,TGTGCCAGTAGTCATGGATCAGCTCGCGAGCAGTACTTC,CASSHGSAREQYF
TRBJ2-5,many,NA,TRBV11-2,TGTGCCAGCAGCTTAGAGGGAGCGGAGACCCAGTACTTC,CASSLEGAETQYF
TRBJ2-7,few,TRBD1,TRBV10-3,TGTGCCATCAGTGAGGGGGGGACAGGCACCTACGAGCAGTACTTC,CAISEGGTGTYEQYF
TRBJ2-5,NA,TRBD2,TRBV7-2,TGTGCCAGCAGCCACCGGACTAGCGGGATACTGGAGACCCAGTACTTC,CASSHRTSGILETQYF
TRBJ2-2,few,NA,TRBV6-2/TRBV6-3,TGTGCCAGCACTGAGCCCGGGGAGCTGTTTTTT,CASTEPGELFF
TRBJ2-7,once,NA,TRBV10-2,TGCGCCAGCAGTTATCGAGGACAGAAATACGAGCAGTACTTC,CASSYRGQKYEQYF
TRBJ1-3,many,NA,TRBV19,TGTGCCAGTAGTAGAGGGTCGGCTGGAAACACCATATATTTT,CASSRGSAGNTIYF
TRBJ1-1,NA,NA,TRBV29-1,TGCAGCGGGAAAATGGAGACGGTGTCCGCTTTCTTT,CSGKMETVSAFF
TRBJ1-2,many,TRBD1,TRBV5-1,TGCGCCAGCAGAGTGACGGGACAGGGCTGGGGCTACACCTTC,CASRVTGQGWGYTF
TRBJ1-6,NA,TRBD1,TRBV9,TGTGCCAGCAGCGTAGGGCAGGGGGCGAATTCACCCCTCCACTTT,CASSVGQGANSPLHF
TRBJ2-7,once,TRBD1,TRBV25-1,TGTGCCAGCAGTTGGGACAGTCTCTCCTACGAGCAGTACTTC,CASSWDSLSYEQYF
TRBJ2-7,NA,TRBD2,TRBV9,TGTGCCAGCAGCCCAACTAGCGGGGCTCCCTACGAGCAGTACTTC,CASSPTSGAPYEQYF
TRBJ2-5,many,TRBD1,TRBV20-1,TGCAGTGCCAGGAAGGGGGCTCCCATCCAAGAGACCCAGTACTTC,CSARKGAPIQETQYF
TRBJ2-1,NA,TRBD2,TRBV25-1,TGTGCCAGCAGTGAACCGGTCCTAGCGGGAGTGGACAATGAGCAGTTCTTC,CASSEPVLAGVDNEQFF
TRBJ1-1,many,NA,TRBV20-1,TGCAGTGCTAGTTTGGTAGGTTACACTGAAGCTTTCTTT,CSASLVGYTEAFF
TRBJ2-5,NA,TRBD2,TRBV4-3,TGCGCCAGCAGCCAAATAGCGGGAGGGCGCGAGGAGACCCAGTACTTC,CASSQIAGGREETQYF
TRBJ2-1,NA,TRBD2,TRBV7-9,TGTGCCAGCAGCCCCCAGGGACTAGCGGGAGGTGAGCAGTTCTTC,CASSPQGLAGGEQFF
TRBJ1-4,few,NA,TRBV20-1,TGCAGTGCTAGATGGGGGAGGTTTGCCACTAATGAAAAACTGTTTTTT,CSARWGRFATNEKLFF
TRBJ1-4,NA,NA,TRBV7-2,TGTGCCAGCTCCTTTGACCTCGCAACTAATGAAAAACTGTTTTTT,CASSFDLATNEKLFF
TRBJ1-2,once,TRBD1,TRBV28,TGTGCCAGCAGTGAGGGACAGGGGATTGTGAGTTACACCTTC,CASSEGQGIVSYTF
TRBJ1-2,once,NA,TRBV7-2,TGTGCCAGCAGCCGATCTCGTGCGGAGTATGGCTACACCTTC,CASSRSRAEYGYTF
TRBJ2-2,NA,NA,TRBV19,TGTGCCAGTAGTATCGGAGAGCCCATGAACACCGGGGAGCTGTTTTTT,CASSIGEPMNTGELFF
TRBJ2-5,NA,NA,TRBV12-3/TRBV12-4,TGTGCCAGCAGTTACCTGATCGGGGAGACCCAGTACTTC,CASSYLIGETQYF
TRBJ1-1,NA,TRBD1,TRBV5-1,TGCGCCAGCAGCTTGGCATTGGGACAGAGGTGTTCTGAAGCTTTCTTT,CASSLALGQRCSEAFF
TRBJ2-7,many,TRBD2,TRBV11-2,TGTGCCAGCCGCTCCGGGACTAGCGGATACGAGCAGTACTTC,CASRSGTSGYEQYF
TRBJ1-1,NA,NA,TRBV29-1,TGCAGCGTTGAGAGACAGAGGAACACTGAAGCTTCCTTT,CSVERQRNTEASF
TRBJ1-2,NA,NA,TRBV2,TGTGCCAGCAGACCTACCCCCGGGGGGTTGGGTGGCTACACCTTC,CASRPTPGGLGGYTF
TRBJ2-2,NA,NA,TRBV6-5,TGTGCCAGCAGTAGGGGGTCGGGTGCCGGGGAGCTGTTTTTT,CASSRGSGAGELFF
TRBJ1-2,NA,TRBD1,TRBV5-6,TGTGCCTTTTCCCAGACAGGGAAATCGTATGGCTACACCTTC,CAFSQTGKSYGYTF
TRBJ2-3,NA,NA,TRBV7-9,TGTGCCAGCAGTTTCGGAGTAGGGCCAGATACGCAGTATTTT,CASSFGVGPDTQYF
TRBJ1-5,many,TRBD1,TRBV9,TGTGCCAGCAGCCCAGGGACAGGGGTTCAGCCCCAGCATTTT,CASSPGTGVQPQHF
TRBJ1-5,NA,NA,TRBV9,TGTGCCAGCAGCCAACCCCCCAGTCAGCCCCAGCATTTT,CASSQPPSQPQHF
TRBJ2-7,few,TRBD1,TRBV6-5,TGTGCCAGCAGTTACACCCGGGGGACAGGGGGCGAGCAGTACTTC,CASSYTRGTGGEQYF
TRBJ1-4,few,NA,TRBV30,TGTGCCTGGAGTGTCGTAACTAATGAAAAACTGTTTTTT,CAWSVVTNEKLFF
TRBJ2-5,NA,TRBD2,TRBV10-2,TGCGCCAGCAGTATTAGCGGGCCGACCCAGTACTTC,CASSISGPTQYF
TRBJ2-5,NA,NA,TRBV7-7,TGTGCCAGCAGCATCTACCTCCGGGACTTCATCAACGAAGAGACCCAGTACTTC,CASSIYLRDFINEETQYF
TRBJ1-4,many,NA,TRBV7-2,TGTGCCAGCAGCTGGGACGGTTCAACTAATGAAAAACTGTTTTTT,CASSWDGSTNEKLFF
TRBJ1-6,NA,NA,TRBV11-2,TGTGCCAGCAGTTCAACCTCAGGGGACTCACCCCTCCACTTT,CASSSTSGDSPLHF
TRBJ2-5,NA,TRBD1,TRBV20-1,TGCAGTGCGCGCCGACAGGGGGCGTGGGGAGAGACCCAGTACTTC,CSARRQGAWGETQYF
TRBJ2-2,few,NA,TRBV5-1,TGCGCCAGCAGCTTGGATGGCTTTAACACCGGGGAGCTGTTTTTT,CASSLDGFNTGELFF
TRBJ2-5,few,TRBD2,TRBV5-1,TGCGCCAGCAGCATCGGACTAGCGGGAGCATCAGAGACCCAGTACTTC,CASSIGLAGASETQYF
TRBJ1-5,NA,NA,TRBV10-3,TGTGCCATCAGTGACTCGGAAGGGTCCATCGTCCCGCCCCAGCATTTT,CAISDSEGSIVPPQHF
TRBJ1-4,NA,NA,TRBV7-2,TGTGCCGGCACCCTACGGGGTACTAATGAAGAACTGTTTTTT,CAGTLRGTNEELFF
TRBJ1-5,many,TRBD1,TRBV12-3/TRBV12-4,TGTGCCAGCAGCCATTCACAGGACAGGCCTGATCAGCCCCAGCATTTT,CASSHSQDRPDQPQHF
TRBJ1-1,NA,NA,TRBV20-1,TGCAGTGCTAGAGTTAGTGCTGGGGCTTTCTTT,CSARVSAGAFF
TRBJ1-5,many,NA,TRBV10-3,TGTGCCATCAGTGAGGGGGGTCAGCCCCAGCATTTT,CAISEGGQPQHF
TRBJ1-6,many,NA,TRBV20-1,TGCAGTGCTAGAGATCTGGACGGCGGATCACCCCTCCACTTT,CSARDLDGGSPLHF
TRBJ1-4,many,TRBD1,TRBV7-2,TGTGCCAGCAGCTTAGGATTCGGGACAGGGGATGAAAAACTGTTTTTT,CASSLGFGTGDEKLFF
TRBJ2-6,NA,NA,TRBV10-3,TGTGCCATCACCGAGGGCATTCCATCTGGGGCCAACGTCCTGACTTTC,CAITEGIPSGANVLTF
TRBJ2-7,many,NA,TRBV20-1,TGCAGTGCTAGAGCCCTCTCGGGCCAGGGGGGTTACGAGCAGTACTTC,CSARALSGQGGYEQYF
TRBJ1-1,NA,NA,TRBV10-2,TGCGCCAGCAGTGAGGACGGAAGGTACACTGAAGCTTTCTTT,CASSEDGRYTEAFF
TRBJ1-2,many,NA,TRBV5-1,TGCGCCAGCAGCGGCGGGGACGCAAGGGTCTATGGCTACACCTTC,CASSGGDARVYGYTF
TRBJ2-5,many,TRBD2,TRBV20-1,TGCAGTGCTAGTTCCGGGACTAGCAAAGAGACCCAGTACTTC,CSASSGTSKETQYF